Listed here are 5 T cell receptor beta chains from one sample, sequenced in a study of early T cells in non-severe SARS-CoV-2 infection. TCRdb passed the 5' RACE reads through MiXCR, listing each CDR3 protein once. The sample yields 70,000 to 80,000 distinct CDR3 sequences, 9.5% to 15% seen once. The sequences come from whole blood, collected at baseline. These receptors all stem from an adult who was a healthcare worker with PCR-confirmed SARS-CoV-2 infection or an uninfected control (not recorded which).

This chain connects TRBV5-6 to TRBJ1-2; 9 nucleotides agree with TRBD1. Germline values: CDR1 SGHDT, CDR2 YYEEEE. The CDR3 loop spans 15 amino acids. V lost 5 bases and J lost 8; bases outside the gene matches: 13. The CDR3 DNA is TGTGCCAGCAGTTACCGGGACAGGGTCGGGGTCGGCTACACCTTC. Its translation: CASSYRDRVGVGYTF.

At least ten counts were recorded for this clonotype. The chain joins TRBV7-9 to TRBJ2-1, with 7 bases fitting TRBD2. The CDR3 extends over 16 amino acids. Trimming at V came to 2 bases and at J to 5 bases, leaving 9 bases not matched to a gene. Germline CDR1 reads SEHNR; CDR2 reads FQNEAQ (reference sequence). The CDR3 coding sequence is TGTGCCAGCAGCTTACGTGGAGCGGGGAAGGACAATGAGCAGTTCTTC. It translates to CASSLRGAGKDNEQFF.

The J gene is TRBJ1-5, the V gene TRBV6-6; 8 nucleotides agree with TRBD1. The CDR3 is made up of 17 amino acids. After removal of 5 bases from V and 3 bases from J, the junction contained 12 bases not matched to a gene. Germline-derived CDR1 and CDR2 are MNHNY and SVGAGI (reference sequence). The CDR3 is CASSPPHTGGVNQPQHF. The CDR3, as DNA: TGTGCCAGCAGTCCTCCCCACACAGGGGGGGTCAATCAGCCCCAGCATTTT.

In this sample, this clonotype turned up many times. This chain connects TRBV6-6 to TRBJ1-5; 7 bases align to TRBD1. The junction had 8 bases not matched to a gene; V was cut back by 6 bases and J by 6 bases. CDR3 length: 14 amino acids. CDR1 and CDR2 (germline): MNHNY, SVGAGI (reference sequence). For the CDR3, the DNA is TGTGCCAGCAGCGCCGACAGGGTGCCTCAGCCCCAGCATTTT. Amino acids: CASSADRVPQPQHF.

This clonotype has just a few counts. This sequence joins TRBV28 and TRBJ1-2; no clear D gene. There are 14 residues in the CDR3. From germline, CDR1 is MDHEN and CDR2 SYDVKM. V lost 7 bases and J 3 bases, leaving 15 bases between the germline ends. For the CDR3, the DNA is TGTGCCAGCATTTCCCCCCGGCGTCACTATGGCTACACCTTC. Translation gives CASISPRRHYGYTF.